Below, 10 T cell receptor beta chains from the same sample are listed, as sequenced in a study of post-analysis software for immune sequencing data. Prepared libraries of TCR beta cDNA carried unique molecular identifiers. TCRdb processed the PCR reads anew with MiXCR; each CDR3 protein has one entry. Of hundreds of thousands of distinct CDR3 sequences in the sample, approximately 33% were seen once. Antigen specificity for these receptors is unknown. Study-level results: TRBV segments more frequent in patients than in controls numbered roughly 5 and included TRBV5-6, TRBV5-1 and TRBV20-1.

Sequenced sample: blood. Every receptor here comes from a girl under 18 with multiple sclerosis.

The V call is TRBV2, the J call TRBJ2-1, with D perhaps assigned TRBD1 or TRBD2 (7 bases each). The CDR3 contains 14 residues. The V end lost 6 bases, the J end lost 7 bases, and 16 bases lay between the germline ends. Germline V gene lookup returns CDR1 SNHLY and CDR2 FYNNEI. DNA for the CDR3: TGTGCCAGCAGGCGGGAGACAGGGAGAAATGAGCAGTTCTTC. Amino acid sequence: CASRRETGRNEQFF.

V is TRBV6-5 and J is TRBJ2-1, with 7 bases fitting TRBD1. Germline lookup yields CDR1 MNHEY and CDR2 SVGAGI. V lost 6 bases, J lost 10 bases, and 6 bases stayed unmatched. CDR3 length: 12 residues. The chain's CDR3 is CASRPTGEEQFF. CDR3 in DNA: TGTGCCAGCAGACCCACAGGGGAGGAGCAGTTCTTC.

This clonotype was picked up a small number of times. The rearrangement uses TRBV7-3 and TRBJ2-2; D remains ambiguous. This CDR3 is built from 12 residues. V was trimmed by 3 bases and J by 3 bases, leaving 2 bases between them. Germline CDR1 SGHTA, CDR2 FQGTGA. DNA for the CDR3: TGTGCCAGCAGCTTCGACACCGGGGAGCTGTTTTTT. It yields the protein CASSFDTGELFF.

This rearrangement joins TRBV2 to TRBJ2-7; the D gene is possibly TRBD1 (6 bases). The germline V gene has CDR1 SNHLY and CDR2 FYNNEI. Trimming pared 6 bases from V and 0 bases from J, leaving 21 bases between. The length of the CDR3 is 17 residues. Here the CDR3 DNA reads TGTGCCAGCAGAGAAAGGCGTAGGGACATCTCCTCCTACGAGCAGTACTTC. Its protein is CASRERRRDISSYEQYF.

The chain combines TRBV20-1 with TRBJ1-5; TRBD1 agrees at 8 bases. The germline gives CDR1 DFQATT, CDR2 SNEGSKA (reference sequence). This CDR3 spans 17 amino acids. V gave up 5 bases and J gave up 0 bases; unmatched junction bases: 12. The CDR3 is CSAVDRGMTYSNQPQHF. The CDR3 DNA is TGCAGTGCTGTCGACAGGGGAATGACTTATAGCAATCAGCCCCAGCATTTT.

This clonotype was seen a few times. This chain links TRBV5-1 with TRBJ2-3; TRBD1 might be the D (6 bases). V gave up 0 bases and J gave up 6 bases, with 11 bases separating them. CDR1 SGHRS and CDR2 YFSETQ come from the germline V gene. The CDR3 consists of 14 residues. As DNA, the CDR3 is TGCGCCAGCAGCTTGGTCCCAGGGGCGGATACGCAGTATTTT. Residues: CASSLVPGADTQYF.

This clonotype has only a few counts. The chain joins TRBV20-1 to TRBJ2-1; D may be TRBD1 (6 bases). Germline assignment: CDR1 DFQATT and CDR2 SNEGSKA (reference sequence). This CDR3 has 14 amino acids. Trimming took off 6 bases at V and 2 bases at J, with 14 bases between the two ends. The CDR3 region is CSAKIRTAYNEQFF. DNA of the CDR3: TGCAGTGCAAAGATCCGGACAGCCTACAATGAGCAGTTCTTC.

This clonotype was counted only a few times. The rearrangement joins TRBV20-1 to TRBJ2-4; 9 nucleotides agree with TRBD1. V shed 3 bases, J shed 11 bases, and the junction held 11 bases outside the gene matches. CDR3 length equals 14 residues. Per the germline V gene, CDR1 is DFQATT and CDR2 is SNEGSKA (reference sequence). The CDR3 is CSASSPTGGPFQYF. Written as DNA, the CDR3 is TGCAGTGCTAGCAGCCCGACAGGGGGGCCGTTTCAGTACTTC.

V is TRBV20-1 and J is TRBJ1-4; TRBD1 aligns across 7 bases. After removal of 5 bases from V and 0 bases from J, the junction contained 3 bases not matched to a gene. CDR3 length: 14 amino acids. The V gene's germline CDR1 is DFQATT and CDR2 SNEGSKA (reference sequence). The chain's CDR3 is CSAFGQATNEKLFF. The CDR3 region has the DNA TGCAGTGCTTTTGGACAGGCAACTAATGAAAAACTGTTTTTT.

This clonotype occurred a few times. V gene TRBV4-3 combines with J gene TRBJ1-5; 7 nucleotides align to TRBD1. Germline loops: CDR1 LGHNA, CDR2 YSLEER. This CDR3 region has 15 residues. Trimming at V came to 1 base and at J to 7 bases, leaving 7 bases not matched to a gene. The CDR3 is CASSQVRGARQPQHF. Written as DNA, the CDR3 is TGCGCCAGCAGCCAAGTCAGGGGGGCGAGACAGCCCCAGCATTTT.